The 6 T cell receptor beta chains reported below all come from one sample, sequenced in a study of T-cell reconstitution after alpha-beta-depleted transplantation in children. Construction of the TCRbeta library involved unique molecular identifiers. A single record per CDR3 protein comes from TCRdb applying MiXCR to the PCR reads. The profile covers about 980,000 distinct CDR3 sequences, with roughly 29% appearing a single time and more than 25% taken by the ten largest. Sequences were derived from PBMCs, mostly from graft donor cells, sampled 360 days after TCRalphabeta/CD19-depleted stem cell transplant. All receptors derive from a boy younger than two who had a stem cell transplant for SCID, so the T cells may come from the graft donor.

This clonotype was detected only a few times. The chain has TRBV7-2 and TRBJ2-7; D gene unclear. V lost 3 bases and J 6 bases, leaving 9 bases between the germline ends. Germline loops: CDR1 SGHTA, CDR2 FQGNSA. The CDR3 is 12 residues long. CDR3 protein: CASSFILREQYF. As DNA, the CDR3 is TGTGCCAGCAGCTTTATACTCCGCGAGCAGTACTTC.

This clonotype was found a few times. The chain uses TRBV5-1 and TRBJ2-7; 8 bases match TRBD1. The CDR3 runs 15 residues. Germline V gene sequence: CDR1 SGHRS, CDR2 YFSETQ. The V gene end was trimmed by 6 bases and the J gene end by 6 bases; junction bases not matched to a gene: 14. CDR3 coding DNA: TGCGCCAGCATGGCTTCCGGACAGGGAGCTAGCGAGCAGTACTTC. It encodes CASMASGQGASEQYF. Filled out from reference TRBV5-1 and TRBJ2-7, the complete variable domain reads KAGVTQTPRYLIKTRGQQVTLSCSPISGHRSVSWYQQTPGQGLQFLFEYFSETQRNKGNFPGRFSGRQFSNSRSEMNVSTLELGDSALYLCASMASGQGASEQYFGPGTRLTVT.

CDR3 amino acids: CASSLRLSGRNEQFF. CDR3 bases: TGTGCCAGCAGCCTGCGGCTTAGCGGGCGCAATGAGCAGTTCTTC. The chain joins TRBV11-2 to TRBJ2-1, with 7 nucleotides matching TRBD2. The CDR3 contains 15 residues. Germline V gives CDR1 SGHAT, CDR2 FQNNGV. With 5 bases clipped from V and 6 bases from J, the junction kept 10 bases outside the gene matches.

The chain is built from TRBV6-5 and TRBJ2-6, with 13 bases fitting TRBD2. With V trimmed by 3 bases and J by 7 bases, 12 bases remained unmatched. The CDR3 covers 19 residues. Germline values: CDR1 MNHEY, CDR2 SVGAGI. The CDR3 region is CASSYLGLAGEGGANVLTF. The CDR3 nucleotides are TGTGCCAGCAGTTATCTCGGACTAGCGGGGGAAGGTGGAGCCAACGTCCTGACTTTC.

V and J are TRBV5-1 and TRBJ1-6; D is unclear. Germline CDR1 is SGHRS and CDR2 is YFSETQ. The CDR3 length is 15 residues. The germline V and J ends were trimmed by 2 bases and 10 bases, with 16 bases remaining between them. The CDR3 coding sequence is TGCGCCAGCAGCTTCTCCGCGGGCGCGGGGTCACCCCTCCACTTT. This sequence encodes CASSFSAGAGSPLHF.

This clonotype showed up just a few times. The chain employs TRBV6-2 or TRBV6-3 and TRBJ1-6, with 12 bases fitting TRBD1. Germline V lookup: CDR1 MNHEY, CDR2 SVGEGT. With V trimmed by 4 bases and J by 10 bases, 8 bases remained unmatched. This CDR3 has 16 amino acids. This CDR3 reads CASSSRDRGLRSPLHF. CDR3 DNA: TGTGCCAGCAGTTCGAGGGACAGGGGGCTTCGGTCACCCCTCCACTTT.